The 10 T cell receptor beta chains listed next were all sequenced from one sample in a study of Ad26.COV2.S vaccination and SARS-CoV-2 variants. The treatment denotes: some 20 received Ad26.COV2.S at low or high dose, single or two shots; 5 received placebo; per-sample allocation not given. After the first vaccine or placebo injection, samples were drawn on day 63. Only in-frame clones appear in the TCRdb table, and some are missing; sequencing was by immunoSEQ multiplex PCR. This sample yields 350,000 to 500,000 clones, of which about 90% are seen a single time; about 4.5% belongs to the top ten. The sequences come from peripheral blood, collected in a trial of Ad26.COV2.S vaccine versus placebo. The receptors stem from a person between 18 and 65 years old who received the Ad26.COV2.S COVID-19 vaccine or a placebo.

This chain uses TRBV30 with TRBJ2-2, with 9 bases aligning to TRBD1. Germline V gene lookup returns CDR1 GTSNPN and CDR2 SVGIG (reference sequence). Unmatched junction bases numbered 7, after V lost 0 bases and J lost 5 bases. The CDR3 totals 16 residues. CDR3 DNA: TGTGCCTGGAGTGTACCCTGGACAGGGGAAACCGGGGAGCTGTTTTTT. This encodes CAWSVPWTGETGELFF.

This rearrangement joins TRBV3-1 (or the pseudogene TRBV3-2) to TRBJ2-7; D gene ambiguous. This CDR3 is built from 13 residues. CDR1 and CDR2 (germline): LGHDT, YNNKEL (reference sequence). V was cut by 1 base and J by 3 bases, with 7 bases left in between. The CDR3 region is CASSQVESYEQYF. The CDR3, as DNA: TGTGCCAGCAGCCAAGTGGAGAGCTACGAGCAGTACTTC.

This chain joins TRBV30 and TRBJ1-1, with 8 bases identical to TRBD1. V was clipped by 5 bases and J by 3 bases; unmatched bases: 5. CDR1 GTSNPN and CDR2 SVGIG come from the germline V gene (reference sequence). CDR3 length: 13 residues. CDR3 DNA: TGTGCCTGGGTTCCGGGACAGGACACTGAAGCTTTCTTT. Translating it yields CAWVPGQDTEAFF.

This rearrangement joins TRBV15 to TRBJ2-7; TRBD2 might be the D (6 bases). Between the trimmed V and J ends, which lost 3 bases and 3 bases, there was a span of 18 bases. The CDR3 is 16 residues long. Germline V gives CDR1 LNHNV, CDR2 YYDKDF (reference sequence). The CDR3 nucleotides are TGTGCCACCAGCAGCGATACTAGCCTCAATATCTACGAGCAGTACTTC. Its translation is CATSSDTSLNIYEQYF.

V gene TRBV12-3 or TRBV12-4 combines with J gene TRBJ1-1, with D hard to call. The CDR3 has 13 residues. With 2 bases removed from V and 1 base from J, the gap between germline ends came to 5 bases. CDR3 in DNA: TGTGCCAGCAGTTTAAGGCAGAACACTGAAGCTTTCTTT. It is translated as CASSLRQNTEAFF.

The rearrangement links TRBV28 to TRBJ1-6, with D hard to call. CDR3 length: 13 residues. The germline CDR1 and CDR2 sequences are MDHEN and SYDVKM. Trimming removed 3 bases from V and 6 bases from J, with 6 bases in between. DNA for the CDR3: TGTGCCAGCAGTTTTGCTGGTAATTCACCCCTCCACTTT. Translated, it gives CASSFAGNSPLHF.

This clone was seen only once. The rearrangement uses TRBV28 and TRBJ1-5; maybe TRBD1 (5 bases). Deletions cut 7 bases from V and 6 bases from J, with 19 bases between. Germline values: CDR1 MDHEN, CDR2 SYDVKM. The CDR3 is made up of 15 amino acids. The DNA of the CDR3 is TGTGCCAGCAATATTAACGATGGGAGGGGTCAGCCCCAGCATTTT. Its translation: CASNINDGRGQPQHF.

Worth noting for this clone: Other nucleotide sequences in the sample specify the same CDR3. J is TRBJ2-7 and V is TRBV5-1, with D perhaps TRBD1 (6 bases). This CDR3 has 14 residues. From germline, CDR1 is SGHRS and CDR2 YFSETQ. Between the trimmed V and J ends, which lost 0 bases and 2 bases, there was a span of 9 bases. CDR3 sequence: CASSLVGQTYEQYF. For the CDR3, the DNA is TGCGCCAGCAGCTTGGTAGGACAGACCTACGAGCAGTACTTC.

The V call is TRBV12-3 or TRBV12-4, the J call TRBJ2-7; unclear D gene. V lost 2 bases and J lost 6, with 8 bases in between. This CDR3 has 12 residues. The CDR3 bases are TGTGCCAGCAGTTTACAGGCCCCCGAGCAGTACTTC. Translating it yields CASSLQAPEQYF.

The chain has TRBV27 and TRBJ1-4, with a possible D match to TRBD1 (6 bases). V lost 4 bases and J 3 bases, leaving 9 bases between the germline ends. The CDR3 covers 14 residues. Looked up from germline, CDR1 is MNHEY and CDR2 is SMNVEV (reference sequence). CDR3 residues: CASSSQGPNEKLFF. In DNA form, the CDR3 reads TGTGCCAGCAGTTCACAGGGACCTAATGAAAAACTGTTTTTT.